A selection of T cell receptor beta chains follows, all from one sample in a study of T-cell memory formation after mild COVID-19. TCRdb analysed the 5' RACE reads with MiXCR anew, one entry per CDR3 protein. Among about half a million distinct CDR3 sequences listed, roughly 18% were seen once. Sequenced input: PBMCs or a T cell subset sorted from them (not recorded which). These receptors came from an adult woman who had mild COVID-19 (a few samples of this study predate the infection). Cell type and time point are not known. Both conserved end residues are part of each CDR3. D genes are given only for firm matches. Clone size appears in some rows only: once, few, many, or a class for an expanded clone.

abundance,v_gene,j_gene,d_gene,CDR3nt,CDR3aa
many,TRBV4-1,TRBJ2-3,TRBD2,TGCGCCAGCAGCCAGACTAGCGGGGGGACCACAGATACGCAGTATTTT,CASSQTSGGTTDTQYF
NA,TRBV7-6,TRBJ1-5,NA,TGTGCCAGCAGCTTAGGGGGCCCCCAGCCCCAGCATTTT,CASSLGGPQPQHF
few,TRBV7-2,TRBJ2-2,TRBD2,TGTGCCAGCAGCTTCCTAGCGGGGAACACCGGGGAGCTGTTTTTT,CASSFLAGNTGELFF
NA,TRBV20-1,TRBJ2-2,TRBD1,TGCAGTGCTAGAGATCGTCCGACAGGGACGATCACCGGGGAGCTGTTTTTT,CSARDRPTGTITGELFF
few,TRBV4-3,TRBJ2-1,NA,TGCGCCAGCAGCCAAAGCGGTGGTTACAATGAGCAGTTCTTC,CASSQSGGYNEQFF
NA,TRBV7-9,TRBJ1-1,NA,TGTGCCAGCAGCCGGGGAGAGATGAACACTGAAGCTTTCTTT,CASSRGEMNTEAFF
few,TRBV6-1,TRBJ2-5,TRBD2,TGTGCCAGCAGTGGTGGGGCGGCGGGAGGGGTAGAACAAGAGACCCAGTACTTC,CASSGGAAGGVEQETQYF
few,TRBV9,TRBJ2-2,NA,TGTGCCAGCAGCCCCGACCCTGGGGGGGAGCTGTTTTTT,CASSPDPGGELFF
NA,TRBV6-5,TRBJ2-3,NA,TGTGCCAGCAGTTTCGGGTTTACAGATACGCAGTATTTT,CASSFGFTDTQYF
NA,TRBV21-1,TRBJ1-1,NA,TGTGCCAGCAGCAAAACCCTGGCTGGGAATCCTGAAGCTTTCTTT,CASSKTLAGNPEAFF
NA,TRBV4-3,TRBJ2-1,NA,TGCGCCAGCAGCCAGGGGTCTAGGGGGGATGAGCAGTTCTTC,CASSQGSRGDEQFF
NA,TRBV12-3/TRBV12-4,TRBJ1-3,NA,TGTGCCAGCAGTTCCCCATCGGGTAGCTCTGGAAACACCATATATTTT,CASSSPSGSSGNTIYF
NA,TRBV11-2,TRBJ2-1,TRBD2,TGTGCCAGCAGCGCTGCGGGACTAGCGAGATACAATGAGCAGTTCTTC,CASSAAGLARYNEQFF
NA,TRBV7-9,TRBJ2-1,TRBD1,TGTGCCAGCAGCTTCCCGATCCGACAGGGGGTCTACAATGAGCAGTTCTTC,CASSFPIRQGVYNEQFF
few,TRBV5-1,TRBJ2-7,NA,TGCGCCAGCAGCATACAGGGTAGTACCTACGAGCAGTACTTC,CASSIQGSTYEQYF
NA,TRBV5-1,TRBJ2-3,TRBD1,TGCGCCAGCAGCTTAGAATACAGGGGGTTCGCCCCAGATACGCAGTATTTT,CASSLEYRGFAPDTQYF
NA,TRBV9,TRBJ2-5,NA,TGTGCCAGCAGCCCCCACCGGGACGTTTGGGAGACCCAGTACTTC,CASSPHRDVWETQYF
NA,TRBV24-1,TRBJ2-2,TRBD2,TGTGCCACCAGTGACCCGGGACTAGCGGGAGGAGCGAGGACCGGGGAGCTGTTTTTT,CATSDPGLAGGARTGELFF
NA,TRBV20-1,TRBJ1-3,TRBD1,TGCAGTGCTAGAGAGACAGGGGGCCTAAACACCATATATTTT,CSARETGGLNTIYF
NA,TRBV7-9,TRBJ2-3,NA,TGTGCCAGCAGCTTATGGACCGATACGCAGTATTTT,CASSLWTDTQYF
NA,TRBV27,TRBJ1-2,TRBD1,TGTGCCAGCAGTTCCCTGGACAGGGCAGGATATGGCTACACCTTC,CASSSLDRAGYGYTF
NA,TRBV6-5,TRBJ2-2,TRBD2,TGTGCCAGCAGTTATGGAATCCTAGCGGGGTACACCGGGGAGCTGTTTTTT,CASSYGILAGYTGELFF
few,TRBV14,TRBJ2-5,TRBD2,TGTGCCAGCAGCGAGCTAGCGGAACAAGAGACCCAGTACTTC,CASSELAEQETQYF